This TCR beta chain is from a study of OX40 agonist ivuxolimab in advanced cancers. Across the whole study: Those treated in dose escalation had hepatocellular carcinoma, melanoma, renal cell cancer or head and neck cancer.

The protocol was immunoSEQ multiplex PCR, while the TCRdb copy is restricted to in-frame clones and leaves out a portion. The sample has about 58,000 clones; about 85% are singletons. Trimming cost V 3 bases and J 7 bases; bases outside gene matches: 4. Germline V CDR1 and CDR2: SGHAT, FQNNGV. The CDR3 consists of 14 residues. The origin of this receptor is an adult with an advanced solid tumor such as melanoma, head and neck, liver or kidney cancer. The V gene is TRBV11-2, the J gene TRBJ2-2; 8 nucleotides match TRBD2. The source material was CD4+ or CD8+ T cells sorted from blood, sampled in a trial of the OX40 agonist ivuxolimab. Here the CDR3 reads CASSLGLDGGELFF. The CDR3 region has the DNA TGTGCCAGCAGCTTGGGACTAGATGGCGGGGAGCTGTTTTTT.